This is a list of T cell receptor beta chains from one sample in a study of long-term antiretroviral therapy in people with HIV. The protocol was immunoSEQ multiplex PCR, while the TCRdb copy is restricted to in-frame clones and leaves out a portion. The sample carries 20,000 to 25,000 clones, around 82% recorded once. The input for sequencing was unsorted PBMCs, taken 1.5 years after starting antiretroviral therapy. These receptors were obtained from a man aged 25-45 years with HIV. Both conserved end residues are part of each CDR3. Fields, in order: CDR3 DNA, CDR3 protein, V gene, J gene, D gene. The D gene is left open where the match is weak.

TGTGCCAGCAGCATTCAGACCTATGGCTACACCTTC	CASSIQTYGYTF	TRBV7-6	TRBJ1-2	.
TGTGCCAGCAGCTTGGGCCAGAGCTCCTACGAGCAGTACTTC	CASSLGQSSYEQYF	TRBV5-6	TRBJ2-7	.
TGCGCCAGCAGCTTGGCTAGCGGGGGGGCCCATGAGCAGTTCTTC	CASSLASGGAHEQFF	TRBV5-1	TRBJ2-1	TRBD2
TGTGCCAGCAGTGAAGCGATAGCCGCGAACACCGGGGAGCTGTTTTTT	CASSEAIAANTGELFF	TRBV6-1	TRBJ2-2	.
TGTGCCAGTAGCGGACTAGCGGGGGCCGGGGAGCTGTTTTTT	CASSGLAGAGELFF	TRBV19	TRBJ2-2	TRBD2
TGTGCCAGCAGTGGGGAAGTCTACGCCTACGAGCAGTACTTC	CASSGEVYAYEQYF	TRBV6-1	TRBJ2-7	.
TGTGCCAGCAGCTTCAGTCAGGGCTCCCACGAGCAGTACTTC	CASSFSQGSHEQYF	TRBV7-9	TRBJ2-7	.
TGTGCCAGCGGATCGGACGGCTATGGCTACACCTTC	CASGSDGYGYTF	TRBV27	TRBJ1-2	.
TGTGCCAGCAGTGAAGAGGGACTGACTTATCAGCCCCAGCATTTT	CASSEEGLTYQPQHF	TRBV2	TRBJ1-5	.
TGTGCCAGCAGCTTGCCGGACAGGGGTATCAATGAGCAGTTCTTC	CASSLPDRGINEQFF	TRBV5-5	TRBJ2-1	TRBD1
TGTGCCAGCAGCGAGACAGGGGGCACAGATACGCAGTATTTT	CASSETGGTDTQYF	TRBV27	TRBJ2-3	TRBD1